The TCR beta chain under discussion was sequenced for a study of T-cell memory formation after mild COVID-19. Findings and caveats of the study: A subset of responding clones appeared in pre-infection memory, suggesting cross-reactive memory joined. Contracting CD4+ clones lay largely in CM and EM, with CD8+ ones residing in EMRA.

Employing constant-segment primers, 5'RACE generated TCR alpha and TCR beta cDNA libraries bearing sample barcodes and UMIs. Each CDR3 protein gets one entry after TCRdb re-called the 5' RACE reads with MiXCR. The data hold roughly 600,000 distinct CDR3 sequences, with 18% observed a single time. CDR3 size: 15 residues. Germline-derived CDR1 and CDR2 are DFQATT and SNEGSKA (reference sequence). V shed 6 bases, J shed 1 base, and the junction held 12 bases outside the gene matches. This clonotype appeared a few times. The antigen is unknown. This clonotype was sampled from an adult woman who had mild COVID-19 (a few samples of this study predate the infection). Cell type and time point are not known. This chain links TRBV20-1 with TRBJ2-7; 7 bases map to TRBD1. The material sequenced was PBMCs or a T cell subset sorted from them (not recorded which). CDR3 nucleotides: TGCAGTGCACCCGACAGGGCTACTAGGTCCTACGAGCAGTACTTC. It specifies CSAPDRATRSYEQYF.